The 25 T cell receptor beta chains listed next were all sequenced from one sample in a study of T cell responses to AZD1222 COVID-19 vaccine. TCRdb's table, derived via immunoSEQ multiplex PCR, lists solely in-frame clones and lacks some. The sample has 150,000 to 200,000 clones; around 93% are singletons. Sequencing used peripheral blood, obtained on day 0 of AZD1222 vaccination. The receptor source for this set is an adult in good health.

V is TRBV27 and J is TRBJ2-7; 9 bases align to TRBD1. Unmatched junction bases numbered 9, after V lost 5 bases and J lost 4 bases. Germline loops: CDR1 MNHEY, CDR2 SMNVEV (reference sequence). The CDR3 extends over 15 amino acids. The CDR3 loop reads CASSPRTGVGYEQYF. For the CDR3, the DNA is TGTGCCAGCAGTCCGCGGACAGGGGTGGGGTACGAGCAGTACTTC.

This chain uses TRBV19 with TRBJ2-1, with 9 bases aligning to TRBD2. CDR1 is LNHDA and CDR2 is SQIVND in the germline V gene (reference sequence). V lost 4 bases, J lost 4 bases, and 8 bases stayed unmatched. This CDR3 spans 16 amino acids. For the CDR3, the DNA is TGTGCCAGTAGTACATTAGCGGGAGAACGATACAATGAGCAGTTCTTC. It translates to CASSTLAGERYNEQFF. Filled out from reference TRBV19 and TRBJ2-1, the complete variable domain reads DGGITQSPKYLFRKEGQNVTLSCEQNLNHDAMYWYRQDPGQGLRLIYYSQIVNDFQKGDIAEGYSVSREKKESFPLTVTSAQKNPTAFYLCASSTLAGERYNEQFFGPGTRLTVL.

The chain has TRBV11-3 and TRBJ1-1, with TRBD1 as a possible D gene (6 bases). The CDR3 totals 13 residues. V lost 1 base to trimming and J lost 5 bases, with 8 bases between them. Germline loops: CDR1 SGHNT, CDR2 YENEEA. The CDR3 DNA follows: TGTGCCAGCAGCTTAGCGACAGGAACTGAAGCTTTCTTT. It yields the protein CASSLATGTEAFF.

The CDR3 bases are TGTGCCAGCAGCTTGGTGGGTCGAGATGAAAAACTGTTTTTT. It is translated as CASSLVGRDEKLFF. J is TRBJ1-4 and V is TRBV5-4, with D unclear. Trimming shortened V by 0 bases and J by 6 bases, and 9 bases separated the two germline ends. This CDR3 is built from 14 residues. Germline V gene sequence: CDR1 SGHNT, CDR2 YYREEE (reference sequence). Combining the CDR3 with reference TRBV5-4 and TRBJ1-4 gives the whole variable domain ETGVTQSPTHLIKTRGQQVTLRCSSQSGHNTVSWYQQALGQGPQFIFQYYREEENGRGNFPPRFSGLQFPNYSSELNVNALELDDSALYLCASSLVGRDEKLFFGSGTQLSVL.

This clone has just one count. This chain links TRBV2 with TRBJ2-1; no clear D gene. CDR3 size: 13 residues. The V end lost 5 bases, the J end lost 11 bases, and 16 bases lay between the germline ends. Germline-derived CDR1 and CDR2 are SNHLY and FYNNEI. The CDR3, as DNA: TGTGCCAGCAGTTACCAACAGCAATCGCAGCAGTTCTTC. This gives the protein CASSYQQQSQQFF.

This chain uses TRBV27 with TRBJ2-5; D unclear. The CDR3 extends over 14 amino acids. CDR1 is MNHEY and CDR2 is SMNVEV in the germline V gene (reference sequence). Between the trimmed V and J ends, which lost 3 bases and 1 base, there was a span of 9 bases. CDR3 in amino acids: CASSLNHFQETQYF. In nucleotides, the CDR3 is TGTGCCAGCAGTTTGAATCATTTCCAAGAGACCCAGTACTTC.

The rearrangement links TRBV5-1 to TRBJ2-2; D gene uncertain. This CDR3 has 14 amino acids. V was cut by 1 base and J by 9 bases, with 13 bases left in between. Germline V gives CDR1 SGHRS, CDR2 YFSETQ. The CDR3 DNA reads TGCGCCAGCAGCTTGTATCTAGACCCCAGGGAGCTGTTTTTT. The encoded protein is CASSLYLDPRELFF.

The genes are TRBV5-1 and TRBJ1-6; tentatively, D is TRBD1 (5 bases). V lost 4 bases and J 9 bases, leaving 17 bases between the germline ends. The CDR3 loop spans 15 amino acids. CDR1 SGHRS and CDR2 YFSETQ come from the germline V gene. In DNA form, the CDR3 reads TGCGCCAGCAGCCCTCGAGAGGGACGGAGTTCACCCCTCCACTTT. It codes for CASSPREGRSSPLHF.

This clone was seen a single time. The chain carries TRBV10-2 and TRBJ2-7; D possibly corresponds to TRBD2 (6 bases). Germline CDR1 reads WSHSY; CDR2 reads SAAADI. CDR3 size: 14 residues. V lost 7 bases, J lost 4 bases, and 17 bases lay in between. CDR3 residues: CASIAARGLYEQYF. CDR3 coding DNA: TGCGCCAGCATCGCCGCGCGGGGTCTGTACGAGCAGTACTTC.

The J gene is TRBJ1-4, the V gene TRBV7-9, with D uncertain. Between the trimmed V and J ends, which lost 4 bases and 5 bases, there was a span of 5 bases. There are 12 residues in the CDR3. Germline CDR1 is SEHNR and CDR2 is FQNEAQ (reference sequence). CDR3: CASSYSNEKLFF. CDR3 DNA: TGTGCCAGCAGCTATAGCAATGAAAAACTGTTTTTT.

The rearrangement uses TRBV20-1 and TRBJ2-1; 8 bases are shared with TRBD2. Germline CDR1 and CDR2: DFQATT and SNEGSKA (reference sequence). V was pared by 3 bases and J by 5 bases, with 6 bases of the junction left unmatched. The CDR3 has 14 amino acids. Here the CDR3 DNA reads TGCAGTGCTAGTCCAATAGCGGGGCACAATGAGCAGTTCTTC. It translates to CSASPIAGHNEQFF.

This chain uses TRBV28 with TRBJ1-5, with 8 bases identical to TRBD1. In germline, CDR1 is MDHEN, CDR2 SYDVKM. Germline trimming cut 5 bases from V and 7 bases from J; bases unmatched to any gene: 10. This CDR3 has 15 amino acids. CDR3 residues: CASSGNGQGRQPQHF. The CDR3 bases are TGTGCCAGCAGTGGAAATGGACAGGGCCGCCAGCCCCAGCATTTT.

The J gene is TRBJ1-2, the V gene TRBV19; no firm D call. This CDR3 has 13 residues. V lost 5 bases to trimming and J lost 8 bases, with 15 bases between them. Germline CDR1 reads LNHDA; CDR2 reads SQIVND (reference sequence). As DNA, the CDR3 is TGTGCCAGTAGTGCCCTCGGCGGCATGGGCTACACCTTC. Translating gives CASSALGGMGYTF.

Written as DNA, the CDR3 is TGTGCCAGCAGTTTGGGAAGGGGCGGAAACACCATATATTTT. Translation gives CASSLGRGGNTIYF. V is TRBV28 and J is TRBJ1-3, with a weak D call TRBD1 (5 bases). The CDR3 consists of 14 residues. The V end lost 3 bases, the J end lost 4 bases, and 10 bases lay between the germline ends. The germline V gene encodes CDR1 MDHEN and CDR2 SYDVKM.

The chain has TRBV18 and TRBJ2-7; perhaps TRBD2 as D (5 bases). The CDR3 is 13 amino acids. The germline V gene encodes CDR1 KGHSH and CDR2 LQKENI. The V end was cut by 6 bases, the J end by 5 bases, with 14 bases between. The CDR3 sequence is CASSLDGNHEQYF. Here the CDR3 DNA reads TGTGCCAGCTCTCTAGACGGGAATCACGAGCAGTACTTC.

The V and J genes are TRBV10-3 and TRBJ1-1; no clear D. Germline V gene lookup returns CDR1 ENHRY and CDR2 SYGVKD. The V and J ends lost 0 bases and 4 bases respectively, with 9 bases between them. The length of the CDR3 is 14 residues. CDR3 sequence reads: CAISESRGVTEAFF. DNA of the CDR3: TGTGCCATCAGTGAGTCACGTGGGGTCACTGAAGCTTTCTTT.

The V and J genes are TRBV7-9 and TRBJ2-1, with a tentative D call TRBD1 (5 bases). The CDR3 is made up of 14 amino acids. Trimming took off 5 bases at V and 3 bases at J, with 11 bases between the two ends. The germline gives CDR1 SEHNR, CDR2 FQNEAQ (reference sequence). For the CDR3, the DNA is TGTGCCAGCAGCCCAAGGGGATACTACAATGAGCAGTTCTTC. Its protein product is CASSPRGYYNEQFF.

This sequence joins TRBV28 and TRBJ1-2; D is possibly TRBD1 (6 bases). Germline values: CDR1 MDHEN, CDR2 SYDVKM. The CDR3 length is 14 residues. Trimming stripped 6 bases from V and 2 bases from J, with 13 bases between. Written as DNA, the CDR3 is TGTGCCAGCAGAGATGGGACAACAAACTATGGCTACACCTTC. As protein: CASRDGTTNYGYTF.

The chain employs TRBV19 and TRBJ2-7, with D perhaps TRBD2 (6 bases). Germline V gene data show CDR1 as LNHDA and CDR2 as SQIVND (reference sequence). The CDR3 covers 18 residues. Trimming left V 1 base short and J 3 bases short, with 22 bases between. DNA for the CDR3: TGTGCCAGTAGTATAGGGGGAGGAAGTGAATATCTGGTCTACGAGCAGTACTTC. Residues: CASSIGGGSEYLVYEQYF.

The chain uses TRBV19 and TRBJ1-2; D gene ambiguous. The CDR3 totals 14 residues. The germline V gene has CDR1 LNHDA and CDR2 SQIVND (reference sequence). The germline V and J ends were trimmed by 3 bases and 1 base, with 9 bases remaining between them. The CDR3 protein is CASSITLFNYGYTF. The CDR3 coding sequence is TGTGCCAGTAGTATCACCCTGTTTAACTATGGCTACACCTTC. Together with reference TRBV19 and TRBJ1-2, the CDR3 gives the full variable domain: DGGITQSPKYLFRKEGQNVTLSCEQNLNHDAMYWYRQDPGQGLRLIYYSQIVNDFQKGDIAEGYSVSREKKESFPLTVTSAQKNPTAFYLCASSITLFNYGYTFGSGTRLTVV.

CDR3 nucleotide sequence: TGTGCCAGCAGCTTACAGCCAGCGAACACCGGGGAGCTGTTTTTT. This translates into CASSLQPANTGELFF. The rearrangement joins TRBV11-3 to TRBJ2-2, with D uncertain. The V gene lost 2 bases and the J gene lost 0 bases, with 7 bases spanning the gap. Looked up from germline, CDR1 is SGHNT and CDR2 is YENEEA. This CDR3 is 15 amino acids long.

V usage is TRBV10-3 and J usage is TRBJ1-2; the match to TRBD1 covers 7 bases. This CDR3 comprises 14 residues. V was clipped by 3 bases and J by 4 bases; unmatched bases: 5. CDR1 ENHRY and CDR2 SYGVKD come from the germline V gene. CDR3 in DNA: TGTGCCATCAGTGAAACAGGGGTTGGCTATGGCTACACCTTC. Residues: CAISETGVGYGYTF.

The chain is built from TRBV19 and TRBJ1-3; D uncertain. Looked up from germline, CDR1 is LNHDA and CDR2 is SQIVND (reference sequence). Trimming removed 2 bases from V and 4 bases from J, with 9 bases in between. The CDR3 sequence is 14 residues long. CDR3 nucleotide sequence: TGTGCCAGTAGTATACGGGCGTGGGGAAACACCATATATTTT. Translated: CASSIRAWGNTIYF.

This chain links TRBV29-1 with TRBJ2-7; the D is unclear. The V end was cut by 2 bases, the J end by 1 base, with 9 bases between. Looked up from germline, CDR1 is SQVTM and CDR2 is ANQGSEA. The CDR3 is 13 residues long. CDR3 in DNA: TGCAGCGTTGAATCATCCAGTTCCTACGAGCAGTACTTC. Protein: CSVESSSSYEQYF.

The table lists this clone with a few counts. This chain links TRBV30 with TRBJ2-7; no firm D call. The CDR3 spans 11 residues. The ends were cut back, 1 base at V and 8 bases at J, with 9 bases in the middle. Germline CDR1 GTSNPN, CDR2 SVGIG (reference sequence). The CDR3 is CAWSGKDQQYF. CDR3 bases: TGTGCCTGGAGTGGGAAGGACCAGCAGTACTTC.